One sample yielded the 16 T cell receptor beta chains listed below, sequenced in a study of T cell repertoires in cytomegalovirus infection (dated by TCRdb to the late 2010s). Sequencing took place on an Illumina HiSeq 1500. TCRdb passed the public sequencing reads through fastp at Q25 and MiXCR, retaining productive beta sequences. CDR3 protein sequences are deduplicated, and each keeps its most common genes and DNA. The sample has more than 400,000 distinct CDR3 sequences on record, about 26% of them singletons. The top ten hold under 15% of the sample. Sequenced: PBMCs. These receptors all come from a human donor in good health (CMV status not recorded). Some clones in this sample may be carry-over from other donors' samples.

This clonotype has a handful of counts. The genes are TRBV20-1 and TRBJ2-1; D is ambiguous. The V and J ends lost 0 bases and 5 bases respectively, with 17 bases between them. The CDR3 has 16 residues. Germline V gene sequence: CDR1 DFQATT, CDR2 SNEGSKA (reference sequence). CDR3 DNA: TGCAGTGCTAGAGATCGCCGGGTGGGCCGAGACAATGAGCAGTTCTTC. Its protein product is CSARDRRVGRDNEQFF.

This chain connects TRBV20-1 to TRBJ2-2; 8 nucleotides agree with TRBD1. Germline assignment: CDR1 DFQATT and CDR2 SNEGSKA (reference sequence). The CDR3 runs to 15 residues. The V gene end was trimmed by 2 bases and the J gene end by 5 bases; junction bases not matched to a gene: 7. CDR3 sequence reads: CSARSWTGPTGELFF. As DNA, the CDR3 is TGCAGTGCTAGATCTTGGACAGGGCCGACCGGGGAGCTGTTTTTT.

Only a few counts were recorded for this clonotype. The V and J genes are TRBV6-2 or TRBV6-3 and TRBJ2-7, with D tentatively TRBD2 (5 bases). CDR3 size: 12 residues. Germline CDR1 MNHEY, CDR2 SVGEGT. V was pared by 10 bases and J by 3 bases, with 13 bases between. The CDR3 reads CATRTGIYEQYF. In nucleotides, the CDR3 is TGTGCCACCCGGACCGGGATCTACGAGCAGTACTTC.

The rearrangement links TRBV7-9 to TRBJ1-6, with no clear D. Germline V gives CDR1 SEHNR, CDR2 FQNEAQ (reference sequence). The CDR3 is 16 residues long. V lost 1 base and J lost 8, with 15 bases in between. The CDR3 region is CASSLGFRGDDSPLHF. CDR3 DNA: TGTGCCAGCAGCTTAGGTTTTCGTGGTGACGATTCACCCCTCCACTTT.

The CDR3 reads CASSYGGLSPDTQYF. Written as DNA, the CDR3 is TGTGCCAGCAGTTACGGGGGACTATCTCCGGATACGCAGTATTTT. This chain joins TRBV6-2 or TRBV6-3 and TRBJ2-3, with TRBD2 matching 7 bases. Trimming cost V 2 bases and J 6 bases; bases outside gene matches: 8. This CDR3 is 15 amino acids long. CDR1 and CDR2 from the germline V gene are MNHEY and SVGEGT.

This clonotype turned up a few times. J is TRBJ2-7 and V is TRBV6-2 or TRBV6-3; D is undetermined. Germline CDR1 reads MNHEY; CDR2 reads SVGEGT. Between the trimmed V and J ends, which lost 6 bases and 0 bases, there was a span of 12 bases. The CDR3 length is 14 residues. The CDR3 here is CASSPRASSYEQYV. DNA of the CDR3: TGTGCCAGCAGCCCCCGGGCGAGCTCCTACGAGCAGTACGTC.

This clonotype has only one observation. The CDR3 reads CASNPVRLAGVDTQYF. Here the CDR3 DNA reads TGTGCCAGCAACCCGGTACGACTAGCGGGAGTAGATACGCAGTATTTT. The chain carries TRBV7-8 and TRBJ2-3; 12 positions agree with TRBD2. With 7 bases clipped from V and 5 bases from J, the junction kept 10 bases outside the gene matches. Germline-derived CDR1 and CDR2 are SGHVS and FQNEAQ. CDR3 length: 16 residues.

The chain has TRBV14 and TRBJ1-6; 8 positions match TRBD1. The CDR3 spans 15 residues. The germline gives CDR1 SGHDN, CDR2 FVKESK. V lost 4 bases, J lost 6 bases, and 5 bases stayed unmatched. CDR3 protein: CASSPTGASNSPLHF. The CDR3 nucleotides are TGTGCCAGCAGCCCGACAGGGGCTAGTAATTCACCCCTCCACTTT.

J is TRBJ2-1 and V is TRBV5-6, with 14 bases aligning to TRBD2. V lost 6 bases and J lost 8; bases outside the gene matches: 10. The CDR3 is made up of 16 amino acids. Germline CDR1 is SGHDT and CDR2 is YYEEEE. The CDR3 spells CASNIPGTSGSDEQFF. CDR3 nucleotide sequence: TGTGCCAGCAACATTCCCGGGACTAGCGGGAGCGATGAGCAGTTCTTC.

This clonotype has only a few counts. The V gene is TRBV7-2, the J gene TRBJ2-1; D is tentatively TRBD1 or TRBD2 (6 bases each). Trimming removed 6 bases from V and 5 bases from J, with 14 bases in between. Germline loops: CDR1 SGHTA, CDR2 FQGNSA. This CDR3 contains 14 residues. The CDR3 nucleotides read TGTGCCAGCAGTCTAGAGGGGGGAGACAATGAGCAGTTCTTC. The encoded protein is CASSLEGGDNEQFF.

This clonotype turned up a few times. The V call is TRBV2, the J call TRBJ2-2, with D perhaps TRBD1 (5 bases). V lost 2 bases and J 7 bases, leaving 11 bases between the germline ends. The CDR3 is 14 amino acids. CDR1 and CDR2 from the germline V gene are SNHLY and FYNNEI. The CDR3 reads CASSESRQFGELFF. CDR3 sequence (DNA): TGTGCCAGCAGTGAATCCCGACAGTTCGGGGAGCTGTTTTTT.

This clonotype has a handful of counts. V gene TRBV12-3 or TRBV12-4 combines with J gene TRBJ1-5; unclear D gene. This CDR3 contains 12 residues. The ends were cut back, 3 bases at V and 5 bases at J, with 5 bases in the middle. In DNA form, the CDR3 reads TGTGCCAGCAGTTTTCGGGATCAGCCCCAGCATTTT. Translation gives CASSFRDQPQHF.

This chain uses TRBV5-1 with TRBJ2-7, with 13 bases lining up with TRBD2. There are 17 residues in the CDR3. V was pared by 3 bases and J by 3 bases, with 9 bases of the junction left unmatched. The germline V gene has CDR1 SGHRS and CDR2 YFSETQ. The CDR3 sequence is CASSSTILAGGSYEQYF. CDR3 in DNA: TGCGCCAGCAGCTCCACGATACTAGCGGGAGGGAGCTACGAGCAGTACTTC.

The chain is built from TRBV5-4 and TRBJ2-5; 9 bases agree with TRBD1. Germline V gene sequence: CDR1 SGHNT, CDR2 YYREEE (reference sequence). The CDR3 sequence is 14 residues long. With V trimmed by 4 bases and J by 1 base, 2 bases remained unmatched. The CDR3: CASSGTGTQETQYF. The CDR3 region has the DNA TGTGCCAGCAGCGGGACAGGGACCCAAGAGACCCAGTACTTC.

The chain employs TRBV27 and TRBJ1-5, with TRBD1 as a possible D gene (6 bases). V lost 5 bases and J lost 5, with 16 bases in between. CDR3 length: 15 residues. Germline CDR1 and CDR2: MNHEY and SMNVEV (reference sequence). The CDR3 DNA is TGTGCCAGCAGTCTGCAATGGGGGGCAGATCAGCCCCAGCATTTT. As protein: CASSLQWGADQPQHF.

This sequence joins TRBV19 and TRBJ1-2; maybe TRBD1 (6 bases). Per the germline V gene, CDR1 is LNHDA and CDR2 is SQIVND (reference sequence). The CDR3 is made up of 14 amino acids. Trimming shortened V by 7 bases and J by 7 bases, and 19 bases separated the two germline ends. The DNA for the CDR3 is TGTGCCAGTATGACCGGAGTTGGGGGGCTTGGCTACACCTTC. This translates into CASMTGVGGLGYTF.